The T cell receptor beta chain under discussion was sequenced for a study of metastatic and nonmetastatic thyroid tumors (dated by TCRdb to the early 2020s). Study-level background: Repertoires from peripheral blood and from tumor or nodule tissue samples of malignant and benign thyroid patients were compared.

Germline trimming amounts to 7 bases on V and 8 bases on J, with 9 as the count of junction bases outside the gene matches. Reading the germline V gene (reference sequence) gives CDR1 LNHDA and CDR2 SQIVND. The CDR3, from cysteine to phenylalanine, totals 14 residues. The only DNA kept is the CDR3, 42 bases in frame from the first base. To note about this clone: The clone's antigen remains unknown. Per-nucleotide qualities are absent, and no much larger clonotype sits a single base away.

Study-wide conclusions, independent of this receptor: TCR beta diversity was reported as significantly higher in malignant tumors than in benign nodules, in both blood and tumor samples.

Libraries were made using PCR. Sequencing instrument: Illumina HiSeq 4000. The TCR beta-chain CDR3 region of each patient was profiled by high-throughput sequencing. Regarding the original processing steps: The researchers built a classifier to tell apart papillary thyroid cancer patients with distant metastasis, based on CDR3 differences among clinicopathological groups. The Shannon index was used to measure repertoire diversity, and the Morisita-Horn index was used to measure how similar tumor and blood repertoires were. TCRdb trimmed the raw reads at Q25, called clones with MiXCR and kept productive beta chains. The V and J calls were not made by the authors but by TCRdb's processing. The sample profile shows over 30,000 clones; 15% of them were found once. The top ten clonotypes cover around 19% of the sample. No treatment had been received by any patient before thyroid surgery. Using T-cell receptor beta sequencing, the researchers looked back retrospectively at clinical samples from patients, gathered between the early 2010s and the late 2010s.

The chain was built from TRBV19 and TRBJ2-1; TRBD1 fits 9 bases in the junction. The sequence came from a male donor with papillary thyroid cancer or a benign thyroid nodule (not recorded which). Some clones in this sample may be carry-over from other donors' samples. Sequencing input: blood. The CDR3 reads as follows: CASICRDRDDEQFF. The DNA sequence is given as TGTGCCAGTATCTGCCGGGACAGGGACGATGAGCAGTTCTTC.